This paragraph covers one T cell receptor beta chain sequence. The data were produced by immunoSEQ multiplex PCR, yet TCRdb's version contains in-frame clones alone and is incomplete. The table records over 2 million clones, 85% to 95% of them present only once. These data belong to a study of shared clonotypes between healthy human individuals. V was clipped by 5 bases and J by 6 bases, with 19 bases between them. Per germline, CDR1 SGHTA and CDR2 FQGNSA. CDR3 length: 15 residues. Sequencing was performed on naive CD4+ T cells sorted from blood. Subset denoted: CD45RA+ positively selected. This clonotype was sampled from a young man in good health. The chain couples TRBV7-2 to TRBJ1-2, with D unclear. CDR3 residues: CASSPLIWLTDGYTF. In nucleotides, the CDR3 is TGTGCCAGCAGCCCGCTTATTTGGCTGACTGATGGCTACACCTTC.